This TCR beta chain was identified during a study of blood T cell repertoires in COVID-19. Background on the study: T cells, B-cell-depleted T cells, or PBMCs supplied cDNA or gDNA.

This table comes from immunoSEQ multiplex PCR, and its TCRdb copy is limited to in-frame clones, with some not included. The sample has approximately 130,000 clones, 75% to 90% seen once. Per the germline V gene, CDR1 is MDHEN and CDR2 is SYDVKM. This CDR3 contains 11 residues. Trimming stripped 10 bases from V and 7 bases from J, with 8 bases between. The origin of this receptor is a young man who had recovered from COVID-19. The specimen was PBMCs or T cells enriched from blood (not recorded which). The chain links TRBV28 to TRBJ1-6; D is ambiguous. CDR3 amino acids: CATTGNSPLHF. CDR3 in DNA: TGTGCCACGACTGGAAATTCACCCCTCCACTTT.